This T cell receptor (beta chain) stems from a study of a mutant IDH1 vaccine in newly diagnosed glioma. V was pared by 1 base and J by 5 bases, with 9 bases between. Per germline, CDR1 SGHVS and CDR2 FQNEAQ. CDR3 size: 13 residues. Comment on this clone: The antigen is unknown.

Clones were read by immunoSEQ multiplex PCR, and TCRdb kept only the in-frame ones, dropping some. The sample lists approximately 28,000 clones, roughly 85% occurring once. Stated time point: week 35, safety follow-up. Vaccination used 300 ug of mutant IDH1 20-mer peptide per dose, with topical imiquimod. The V gene is TRBV7-8, the J gene TRBJ2-7; maybe TRBD2 (6 bases). The source material was PBMCs, sampled from a glioma patient whose treatment included an IDH1 peptide vaccine. The TCR originated in a man younger than 40 with glioma. CDR3 nucleotide sequence: TGTGCCAGCAGCTTAGATGGACTAAACGAGCAGTACTTC. It specifies CASSLDGLNEQYF.